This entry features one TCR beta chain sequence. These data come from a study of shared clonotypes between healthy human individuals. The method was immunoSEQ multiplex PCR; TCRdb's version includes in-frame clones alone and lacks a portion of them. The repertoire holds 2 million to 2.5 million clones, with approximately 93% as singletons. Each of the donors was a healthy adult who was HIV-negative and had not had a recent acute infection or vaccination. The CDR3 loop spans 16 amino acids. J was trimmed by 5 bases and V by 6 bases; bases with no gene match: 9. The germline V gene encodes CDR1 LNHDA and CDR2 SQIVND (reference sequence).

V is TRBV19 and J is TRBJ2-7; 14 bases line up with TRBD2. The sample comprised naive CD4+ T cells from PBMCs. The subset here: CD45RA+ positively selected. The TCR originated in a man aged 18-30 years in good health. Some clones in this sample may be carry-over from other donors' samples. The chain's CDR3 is CASSPRTSGRLHEQYF. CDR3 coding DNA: TGTGCCAGTAGCCCAAGGACTAGCGGGAGGCTCCACGAGCAGTACTTC.